This is a list of T cell receptor beta chains from one sample in a study of shared clonotypes between healthy human individuals. Generated by immunoSEQ multiplex PCR, the TCRdb table keeps only in-frame clones and is missing some. The sample has about 2.1 million clones, roughly 91% seen once. Material for sequencing was naive CD8+ T cells from PBMCs. The receptors here all came from a man aged 18 to 30 in good health. Some clones in this sample may be carry-over from other donors' samples. CDR3s include the opening cysteine and the closing phenylalanine or tryptophan.

v_gene: TRBV30
j_gene: TRBJ2-2
CDR3aa: CAWKASRTGELFF

v_gene: TRBV7-2
j_gene: TRBJ1-1
CDR3aa: CASSLTRNTEAFF

v_gene: TRBV19
j_gene: TRBJ2-1
CDR3aa: CASSEVAGYNEQFF

v_gene: TRBV6-1
j_gene: TRBJ2-1
CDR3aa: CASSEGYRGLYNEQFF

v_gene: TRBV7-9
j_gene: TRBJ2-7
CDR3aa: CASSKYLYEQYF

v_gene: TRBV5-1
j_gene: TRBJ2-5
CDR3aa: CASRPEGFPLETQYF

v_gene: TRBV9
j_gene: TRBJ2-5
CDR3aa: CASSVGDRGNFQETQYF

v_gene: TRBV7-9
j_gene: TRBJ1-2
CDR3aa: CASSEGSSRYGYTF

v_gene: TRBV11-2
j_gene: TRBJ2-7
CDR3aa: CASSPGLENYEQYF

v_gene: TRBV9
j_gene: TRBJ2-3
CDR3aa: CASSASGRSDTQYF

v_gene: TRBV7-8
j_gene: TRBJ1-5
CDR3aa: CASSPRGLGNQPQHF

v_gene: TRBV5-8
j_gene: TRBJ1-1
CDR3aa: CASCRGTGLMNTEAFF

v_gene: TRBV27
j_gene: TRBJ2-3
CDR3aa: CASSLDSTDTQYF

v_gene: TRBV7-9
j_gene: TRBJ1-1
CDR3aa: CASTTLGRVGENTEAFF

v_gene: TRBV11-2
j_gene: TRBJ1-1
CDR3aa: CASSHRTGGGHTEAFF

v_gene: TRBV5-6
j_gene: TRBJ2-5
CDR3aa: CASSLVGGQETQYF

v_gene: TRBV9
j_gene: TRBJ1-1
CDR3aa: CASSAHGASEAFF

v_gene: TRBV5-4
j_gene: TRBJ1-2
CDR3aa: CASRSRDSQGYGYTF

v_gene: TRBV10-1
j_gene: TRBJ1-5
CDR3aa: CASSERPGNNQPQHF

v_gene: TRBV7-2
j_gene: TRBJ2-7
CDR3aa: CASSSWDSWFSYEQYF

v_gene: TRBV15
j_gene: TRBJ2-1
CDR3aa: CATSSRQDYNEQFF

v_gene: TRBV4-1
j_gene: TRBJ2-3
CDR3aa: CASSHKLQSGTSTDTQYF

v_gene: TRBV9
j_gene: TRBJ1-1
CDR3aa: CASSARQGMNTEAFF

v_gene: TRBV7-9
j_gene: TRBJ2-7
CDR3aa: CASSSREYEQYF

v_gene: TRBV7-9
j_gene: TRBJ2-7
CDR3aa: CASSSRGESRGEQYF

v_gene: TRBV18
j_gene: TRBJ2-1
CDR3aa: CASSEFGTGASFYEQFF

v_gene: TRBV7-9
j_gene: TRBJ2-5
CDR3aa: CASSLVFAAQETQYF

v_gene: TRBV7-8
j_gene: TRBJ2-1
CDR3aa: CASSLRVRAGGPGEQFF